Listed below are T cell receptor beta chains from one sample, sequenced in a study of T cell repertoires in aging, cancer and after chemotherapy. TCRdb called the multiplex PCR reads again in MiXCR, with one record for every CDR3 protein. The data hold over 600 distinct CDR3 sequences, with about a quarter observed a single time. Sequencing was done on a sample of blood. These receptor sequences come from a human donor with a solid tumor. The CDR3 runs from the conserved cysteine through the conserved F or W. The D gene is left open where the match is weak. The size entry is marked missing in some rows and otherwise reads once, few, many or a size class.

>medium-sized|TRBJ2-5|TRBV7-2|TRBD2
CASSAAVVAGGPETQYF
TGTGCCAGCAGCGCCGCCGTGGTAGCGGGGGGGCCCGAGACCCAGTACTTC
>medium-sized|TRBJ2-7|TRBV7-2|TRBD1
CASSRPGQGNEQYF
TGTGCCAGCAGCCGACCGGGACAGGGCAACGAGCAGTACTTC
>medium-sized|TRBJ2-7|TRBV6-1|-
CASNDKIYEQYF
TGTGCCAGCAATGATAAAATTTACGAGCAGTACTTC
>-|TRBJ2-7|TRBV7-2|-
CASSLTQGYEQYF
TGTGCCAGCAGCCTAACTCAGGGGTACGAGCAGTACTTC
>large|TRBJ1-5|TRBV6-5|-
CASRRQGGGQSNQPQHF
TGTGCCAGCAGACGCCAAGGCGGGGGGCAGAGCAATCAGCCCCAGCATTTT
>medium-sized|TRBJ1-2|TRBV18|-
CASLTRDQGGYTF
TGTGCCAGCTTAACCAGGGACCAGGGTGGCTACACCTTC
>few|TRBJ2-2|TRBV7-9|-
CASRPNGDAGELFF
TGTGCCAGCAGGCCTAACGGGGACGCCGGGGAGCTGTTTTTT
>-|TRBJ2-1|TRBV7-3|-
CASSPGPPGEQFF
TGTGCCAGCAGCCCCGGCCCCCCCGGCGAGCAGTTCTTC
>-|TRBJ2-6|TRBV28|-
CASREGSSGANVLTF
TGTGCCAGCAGAGAAGGGTCCTCCGGGGCCAACGTCCTGACTTTC
>large|TRBJ2-1|TRBV5-5|-
CASSWGNEQFF
TGTGCCAGCAGTTGGGGCAATGAGCAGTTCTTC
>-|TRBJ1-4|TRBV20-1|-
CSARVGSGANEKLFF
TGCAGTGCTAGAGTCGGGTCAGGGGCTAATGAAAAACTGTTTTTT
>-|TRBJ1-1|TRBV11-2|-
CASSPTSGTMNTEAFF
TGTGCCAGCTCACCAACTTCCGGGACAATGAACACTGAAGCTTTCTTT
>medium-sized|TRBJ2-1|TRBV13|TRBD2
CASSLGGGGEDEQFF
TGTGCCAGCAGCTTAGGCGGGGGGGGCGAGGATGAGCAGTTCTTC
>few|TRBJ2-3|TRBV5-4|TRBD1
CASSWDRTDTQYF
TGTGCCAGCAGCTGGGACAGGACAGATACGCAGTATTTT
>-|TRBJ2-6|TRBV20-1|TRBD2
CSAPRRLAPSGANVLTF
TGCAGTGCCCCACGACGACTAGCGCCCTCCGGGGCCAACGTCCTGACTTTC
>few|TRBJ1-6|TRBV18|-
CASSPSNSPLHF
TGTGCCAGCTCACCGTCGAATTCACCCCTCCACTTT
>medium-sized|TRBJ2-1|TRBV5-5|TRBD2
CASSPTSGSHNEQFF
TGTGCCAGCAGCCCGACTAGCGGGAGCCACAATGAGCAGTTCTTC
>-|TRBJ2-4|TRBV20-1|-
CSASGLAGTDKNIQYF
TGCAGTGCTAGCGGACTAGCCGGGACAGACAAAAACATTCAGTACTTC
>-|TRBJ2-1|TRBV7-2|-
CASSLRDTLESEQFF
TGTGCCAGCAGCTTGAGGGACACCCTCGAGAGTGAGCAGTTCTTC
>large|TRBJ2-1|TRBV29-1|TRBD1
CSVEAPQRPQGDKFF
TGCAGCGTTGAAGCCCCGCAGCGGCCACAGGGGGATAAATTCTTC
>large|TRBJ2-5|TRBV30|TRBD2
CAWRALANQETQYF
TGTGCCTGGAGGGCACTAGCGAATCAAGAGACCCAGTACTTC
>few|TRBJ2-5|TRBV12-3/TRBV12-4|TRBD2
CASSVIGLAMGETQYF
TGTGCCAGCAGCGTCATAGGACTAGCTATGGGGGAGACCCAGTACTTC
>medium-sized|TRBJ1-5|TRBV19|-
CASSNQGISNQPQHF
TGTGCCAGTAGTAACCAGGGTATAAGCAATCAGCCCCAGCATTTT
>medium-sized|TRBJ2-3|TRBV20-1|TRBD1
CSAEGQGATDTQYF
TGCAGTGCGGAGGGACAGGGGGCAACAGATACGCAGTATTTT
>few|TRBJ2-1|TRBV27|-
CASSLSPHNEQFF
TGTGCCAGCAGTTTATCCCCCCACAATGAGCAGTTCTTC
>few|TRBJ2-7|TRBV5-4|TRBD1
CASRQGRDSVYEQYF
TGTGCCAGCAGGCAAGGCCGGGACAGCGTTTACGAGCAGTACTTC
>few|TRBJ2-1|TRBV6-5|-
CASRDYNKQFF
TGTGCCAGCAGAGACTACAATAAGCAGTTCTTC
>few|TRBJ2-2|TRBV24-1|TRBD1
CATSDFWTGAGELFF
TGTGCCACCAGTGATTTTTGGACAGGGGCCGGGGAGCTGTTTTTT
>-|TRBJ2-5|TRBV20-1|TRBD1
CSAADTTTGVGETQYF
TGCAGTGCGGCAGACACGACGACAGGGGTCGGAGAGACCCAGTACTTC
>few|TRBJ2-1|TRBV19|TRBD1
CASRGGGSYNEQFF
TGTGCCAGTAGAGGGGGCGGCTCCTACAATGAGCAGTTCTTC
>-|TRBJ2-7|TRBV20-1|TRBD2
CSASPSSGRNPYEQYF
TGCAGTGCTAGTCCCTCTAGCGGGAGAAATCCCTACGAGCAGTACTTC
>-|TRBJ1-3|TRBV18|-
CASSRDNGNTIYF
TGTGCCAGCTCCCGGGACAACGGAAACACCATATATTTT
>-|TRBJ2-1|TRBV12-3/TRBV12-4|TRBD1
CASSSYGTGFGNEQFF
TGTGCCAGCAGTTCATACGGGACAGGCTTCGGCAATGAGCAGTTCTTC
>-|TRBJ2-2|TRBV21-1|-
CARPTVREDTGELFF
TGTGCCAGACCGACCGTCCGGGAGGACACCGGGGAGCTGTTTTTT
>medium-sized|TRBJ2-5|TRBV12-3/TRBV12-4|-
CASSLTEGVQETQYF
TGTGCCAGCAGTTTGACGGAGGGGGTCCAAGAGACCCAGTACTTC
>-|TRBJ1-1|TRBV19|-
CASTPQPYPNTKAFF
TGTGCCAGTACCCCGCAGCCGTACCCTAACACTAAAGCTTTCTTT
>-|TRBJ1-1|TRBV12-3/TRBV12-4|-
CASSLQVNTEAFF
TGTGCCAGCAGTCTACAGGTGAACACTGAAGCTTTCTTT
>few|TRBJ2-7|TRBV20-1|-
CSARDEGPPGNSYEQYF
TGCAGTGCTAGAGATGAGGGCCCCCCAGGGAACTCCTACGAGCAGTACTTC
>medium-sized|TRBJ2-7|TRBV27|-
CASWGQGSSYEQYF
TGTGCCAGCTGGGGCCAGGGGAGCTCCTACGAGCAGTACTTC
>-|TRBJ1-4|TRBV30|-
CASSRMGFNEKLFF
TGTGCCTCGAGCAGAATGGGATTTAATGAAAAACTGTTTTTT
>-|TRBJ2-7|TRBV18|-
CASSPSGAGTSYEQYF
TGTGCCAGCTCACCGAGCGGAGCCGGTACCTCCTACGAGCAGTACTTC
>few|TRBJ2-7|TRBV7-2|TRBD2
CASSNPTSGGYEQYF
TGTGCCAGCAGTAACCCGACTAGCGGGGGTTACGAGCAGTACTTC
>-|TRBJ1-6|TRBV19|-
CAISAYNSPLHF
TGTGCCATTAGTGCATATAATTCACCCCTCCACTTT
>medium-sized|TRBJ2-7|TRBV5-5|TRBD1
CASSGGQGYSYEQYF
TGTGCCAGCAGCGGTGGACAGGGGTACTCCTACGAGCAGTACTTC
>hyperexpanded|TRBJ1-2|TRBV30|-
CAWSVRAGQGYTF
TGTGCCTGGAGTGTACGGGCAGGGCAGGGCTACACCTTC
>medium-sized|TRBJ2-7|TRBV12-3/TRBV12-4|-
CASSLLGYEQYF
TGTGCCAGCAGTTTACTCGGCTACGAGCAGTACTTC
>-|TRBJ2-2|TRBV24-1|TRBD2
CATSAVDGGGHTGELFF
TGTGCCACCAGTGCCGTAGACGGCGGGGGGCACACCGGGGAGCTGTTTTTT
>large|TRBJ1-6|TRBV6-1|TRBD1
CASSARRGQGMTSSPLHF
TGTGCCAGCAGTGCACGTCGGGGACAGGGTATGACTAGTTCACCCCTCCACTTT
>medium-sized|TRBJ2-3|TRBV12-3/TRBV12-4|-
CASSFEDTQYF
TGTGCCAGCAGTTTTGAGGATACGCAGTATTTT
>few|TRBJ2-2|TRBV4-3|TRBD2
CASSQAGGSAGELFF
TGTGCCAGCAGCCAAGCCGGGGGGTCGGCCGGGGAGCTGTTTTTT